The 20 T cell receptor beta chains in this list originate from one sample, sequenced in a study of response to subunit inactivated influenza vaccine. One entry per CDR3 protein results from TCRdb running MiXCR on the RT-PCR reads. The sample holds roughly 700,000 distinct CDR3 sequences; about 15% are singletons and the top ten take 6% to 7%. The sample in question was PBMCs from blood, obtained roughly 2 weeks before vaccination. The origin of the receptors is a man in his forties or fifties who received an inactivated influenza vaccine.

The rearrangement uses TRBV18 and TRBJ2-6; D perhaps matches TRBD2 (5 bases). Trimming removed 2 bases at V and 0 bases at J, with 8 bases between. The germline V gene encodes CDR1 KGHSH and CDR2 LQKENI. This CDR3 contains 16 residues. This chain's CDR3 is CASSPVLDSGANVLTF. DNA of the CDR3: TGTGCCAGCTCACCAGTACTAGACTCTGGGGCCAACGTCCTGACTTTC.

This clonotype has only a few counts. V usage is TRBV30 and J usage is TRBJ2-7; 7 nucleotides match TRBD1. This CDR3 is 14 amino acids long. Trimming removed 0 bases from V and 2 bases from J; junction bases left unmatched: 4. The germline CDR1 and CDR2 sequences are GTSNPN and SVGIG (reference sequence). CDR3 nucleotides: TGTGCCTGGAGTGTCCCGGGACAGACCTACGAGCAGTACTTC. This encodes CAWSVPGQTYEQYF.

On this clonotype: Since a much larger clone is just one base distant, this may be a read error. In this CDR3 the conserved last residue, phenylalanine or tryptophan, is missing, so a read error is likely. The J gene is TRBJ2-4, the V gene TRBV6-1, with TRBD2 identical over 7 bases. Germline V gives CDR1 MNHNS, CDR2 SASEGT. V shed 4 bases, J shed 9 bases, and the junction held 6 bases outside the gene matches. There are 13 residues in the CDR3. CDR3 region: CASSGSGGTIQYY. The CDR3 DNA sequence: TGTGCCAGCAGTGGTTCCGGGGGGACCATTCAGTACTAC.

This clonotype was counted between two and nine times. V gene TRBV10-3 combines with J gene TRBJ2-2; 7 bases fit TRBD1. Germline V gene sequence: CDR1 ENHRY, CDR2 SYGVKD. This CDR3 has 15 residues. V lost 5 bases and J lost 1; bases outside the gene matches: 4. CDR3 in amino acids: CAISPWDRNTGELFF. For the CDR3, the DNA is TGTGCCATCAGTCCATGGGACAGGAACACCGGGGAGCTGTTTTTT.

V and J are TRBV30 and TRBJ2-4; a weak D match, TRBD2 (5 bases). The CDR3 spans 13 residues. The ends were cut back, 4 bases at V and 0 bases at J, with 7 bases in the middle. Germline V gene data show CDR1 as GTSNPN and CDR2 as SVGIG (reference sequence). CDR3 residues: CAWTGVAKNIQYF. CDR3 nucleotides: TGTGCCTGGACCGGGGTAGCCAAAAACATTCAGTACTTC.

The chain couples TRBV12-1 to TRBJ2-1. TRBV12-1 is reported as a pseudogene. The CDR3 covers 16 residues. CDR3 amino acids: CASSFRHSLSYNEQFF. The CDR3 coding sequence is TGTGCCAGCAGCTTTAGGCACAGTCTCTCCTACAATGAGCAGTTCTTC.

The CDR3 loop is CASGLAQTMNTGELFF. The DNA of the CDR3 is TGTGCCAGTGGACTAGCGCAGACGATGAACACCGGGGAGCTGTTTTTT. The chain links TRBV6-1 to TRBJ2-2; TRBD2 agrees at 9 bases. With 9 bases clipped from V and 1 base from J, the junction kept 9 bases outside the gene matches. Germline CDR1 and CDR2: MNHNS and SASEGT. The CDR3 is made up of 16 amino acids.

This clonotype was observed at least ten times. CDR3 bases: TGTGCCAGCAGCCAACAGGGTTATACGCAGTATTTT. Residues: CASSQQGYTQYF. This chain uses TRBV14 with TRBJ2-3; D perhaps matches TRBD1 (5 bases). V lost 2 bases and J 7 bases, leaving 7 bases between the germline ends. The V gene's germline CDR1 is SGHDN and CDR2 FVKESK. The CDR3 has 12 amino acids. Variable domain in full (rest from reference TRBV14 and TRBJ2-3): EAGVTQFPSHSVIEKGQTVTLRCDPISGHDNLYWYRRVMGKEIKFLLHFVKESKQDESGMPNNRFLAERTGGTYSTLKVQPAELEDSGVYFCASSQQGYTQYFGPGTRLTVL.

The rearrangement links TRBV29-1 to TRBJ2-5, with TRBD2 matching 7 bases. Germline trimming cut 1 base from V and 2 bases from J; bases unmatched to any gene: 4. The CDR3 covers 14 residues. Germline V gene data show CDR1 as SQVTM and CDR2 as ANQGSEA. CDR3 loop: CSVEGPAGQETQYF. Written as DNA, the CDR3 is TGCAGCGTTGAAGGGCCAGCGGGACAAGAGACCCAGTACTTC.

This clonotype was recorded many times. This chain joins TRBV20-1 and TRBJ2-1; the D is unclear. V lost 0 bases to trimming and J lost 8 bases, with 17 bases between them. CDR1 and CDR2 from the germline V gene are DFQATT and SNEGSKA (reference sequence). This CDR3 is built from 15 residues. CDR3 sequence reads: CSARDKQPPSHEQFF. The CDR3 DNA is TGCAGTGCTAGAGATAAGCAACCACCTTCTCATGAGCAGTTCTTC.

This chain joins TRBV18 and TRBJ2-3; TRBD1 aligns across 8 bases. Germline V gives CDR1 KGHSH, CDR2 LQKENI. The CDR3 spans 16 residues. The junction had 4 bases not matched to a gene; V was cut back by 0 bases and J by 2 bases. The CDR3 here is CASSPPNRGDTDTQYF. The CDR3 nucleotides are TGTGCCAGCTCACCACCGAACAGGGGGGACACAGATACGCAGTATTTT.

This clonotype was observed at least ten times. This chain connects TRBV11-2 to TRBJ2-7, with 8 positions matching TRBD1. This CDR3 contains 17 residues. The germline gives CDR1 SGHAT, CDR2 FQNNGV. Losses at the gene ends were 6 bases for V and 2 bases for J; bases not matched to a gene: 15. CDR3 protein: CASSPNRGRGPPYEQYF. In DNA, the CDR3 is TGTGCCAGCAGTCCAAATAGGGGCAGGGGGCCCCCCTACGAGCAGTACTTC.

The chain uses TRBV11-2 and TRBJ2-2, with 11 bases that match TRBD2. The germline CDR1 and CDR2 sequences are SGHAT and FQNNGV. The CDR3 is 16 amino acids. J was trimmed by 1 base and V by 4 bases; bases with no gene match: 2. The CDR3 is CASSSLAGENTGELFF. As DNA, the CDR3 is TGTGCCAGCAGCTCACTAGCGGGGGAGAACACCGGGGAGCTGTTTTTT.

In its sample, this clonotype was seen a few times. This chain connects TRBV23-1 to TRBJ1-6; a possible D gene is TRBD1 (5 bases). TRBV23-1 carries the ORF label, with uncertain function. This CDR3 has 11 amino acids. The V and J ends lost 10 bases and 14 bases respectively, with 15 bases between them. Here the CDR3 reads CATPTVQALHF. CDR3 bases: TGCGCCACCCCGACAGTGCAAGCCCTCCACTTT.

The chain recombines TRBV12-3 or TRBV12-4 with TRBJ2-7; D is undetermined. The germline V and J ends were trimmed by 8 bases and 4 bases, with 6 bases remaining between them. This CDR3 is 10 amino acids long. The CDR3 protein is CASDPYEQYF. Written as DNA, the CDR3 is TGTGCCAGCGATCCATACGAGCAGTACTTC.

The chain employs TRBV11-3 and TRBJ2-2, with D hard to call. This CDR3 is built from 12 residues. The germline V and J ends were trimmed by 4 bases and 7 bases, with 7 bases remaining between them. Germline CDR1 reads SGHNT; CDR2 reads YENEEA. The CDR3 coding sequence is TGTGCCAGCAGCTCCATAATCGGGGAGCTGTTTTTT. Amino acids: CASSSIIGELFF.

V usage is TRBV6-2 or TRBV6-3 and J usage is TRBJ2-1, with D unclear. Trimming took 8 bases from V and 8 from J, leaving 16 bases between them. This CDR3 has 13 amino acids. Germline loops: CDR1 MNHEY, CDR2 SVGEGT. In DNA form, the CDR3 reads TGTGCCAGCGCCCTCGGACGGGTTCATGAGCAGTTCTTC. Protein sequence: CASALGRVHEQFF.

This clonotype came up a few times. J is TRBJ1-1 and V is TRBV29-1; D may be TRBD1 (6 bases). CDR3 length equals 12 residues. Germline CDR1 SQVTM, CDR2 ANQGSEA. V was cut by 4 bases and J by 6 bases, with 12 bases left in between. This chain's CDR3 is CSVAPTGPEAFF. The CDR3 bases are TGCAGCGTTGCTCCCACAGGGCCTGAAGCTTTCTTT.

This clonotype came up a few times. The chain employs TRBV5-8 and TRBJ2-1; 12 bases are shared with TRBD2. V trimming: 4 bases; J trimming: 9 bases; junction bases outside the gene matches: 8. The CDR3 length is 15 residues. Germline assignment: CDR1 SGHTS and CDR2 YDEGEE. The CDR3 DNA reads as TGTGCCAGCAGCCTTAGACTAGCGGGAGTCGGTGAGCAGTTCTTC. As protein: CASSLRLAGVGEQFF.

The chain carries TRBV7-2 and TRBJ2-5, with 7 positions matching TRBD2. This CDR3 region has 17 residues. CDR1 SGHTA and CDR2 FQGNSA come from the germline V gene. J gave up 0 bases and V 2 bases, and 9 bases lay outside the gene matches. The CDR3 loop is CASSLMGVGGYQETQYF. CDR3 nucleotide sequence: TGTGCCAGCAGCTTAATGGGGGTGGGGGGGTACCAAGAGACCCAGTACTTC.